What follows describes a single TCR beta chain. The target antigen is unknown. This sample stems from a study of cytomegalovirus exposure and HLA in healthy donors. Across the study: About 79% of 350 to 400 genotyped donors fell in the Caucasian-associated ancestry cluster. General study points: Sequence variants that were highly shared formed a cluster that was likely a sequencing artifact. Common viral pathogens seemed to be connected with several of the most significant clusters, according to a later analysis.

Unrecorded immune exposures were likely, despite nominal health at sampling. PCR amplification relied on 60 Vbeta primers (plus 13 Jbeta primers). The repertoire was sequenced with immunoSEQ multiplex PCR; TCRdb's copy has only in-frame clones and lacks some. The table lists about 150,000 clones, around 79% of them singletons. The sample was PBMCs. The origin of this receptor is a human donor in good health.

The CDR3 nucleotides read TGTGCCAGCAGTTGGACAGGGGTTAGCTACACCTTC. Its protein is CASSWTGVSYTF. The chain is built from TRBV2 and TRBJ1-2; 9 nucleotides agree with TRBD1. CDR1 is SNHLY and CDR2 is FYNNEI in the germline V gene. J lost 9 bases, V lost 5 bases, and 4 bases had no gene match. CDR3 length: 12 amino acids.